The next 19 T cell receptor beta chains were all read from a single sample in a study of beta chain features in type 1 diabetes. Expressed TCRB transcripts were sequenced after all isolated RNA was converted to cDNA. Repertoires were generated with immunoSEQ multiplex PCR, while TCRdb's copy carries only in-frame clones and drops some. The table has under 800,000 clones, roughly a sixth seen once. Sample: naive CD4+ T cells from blood. Every receptor here comes from a man aged 18 to 30 in good health.

The gene calls are TRBV7-2 and TRBJ2-3, with TRBD2 identical over 12 bases. V lost 5 bases and J lost 1; bases outside the gene matches: 4. This CDR3 comprises 16 residues. Germline assignment: CDR1 SGHTA and CDR2 FQGNSA. CDR3 nucleotide sequence: TGTGCCAGCAGCGGGGGACTAGCGGGCGGCACAGATACGCAGTATTTT. It translates to CASSGGLAGGTDTQYF. The full variable domain, its missing parts supplied by reference TRBV7-2 and TRBJ2-3, is GAGVSQSPSNKVTEKGKDVELRCDPISGHTALYWYRQSLGQGLEFLIYFQGNSAPDKSGLPSDRFSAERTGGSVSTLTIQRTQQEDSAVYLCASSGGLAGGTDTQYFGPGTRLTVL.

The rearrangement joins TRBV7-2 to TRBJ1-2, with TRBD1 identical over 11 bases. This CDR3 is 15 amino acids long. The germline CDR1 and CDR2 sequences are SGHTA and FQGNSA. V dropped 5 bases and J dropped 4; count of bases not matched to a gene: 6. The CDR3 loop is CASSPRTGGIYGYTF. The CDR3 coding sequence is TGTGCCAGCAGCCCTCGGACAGGGGGCATCTATGGCTACACCTTC.

This clone was counted a few times. This rearrangement joins TRBV7-3 to TRBJ2-3, with TRBD1 as a possible D gene (6 bases). Per the germline V gene, CDR1 is SGHTA and CDR2 is FQGTGA. This CDR3 comprises 12 residues. Trimming took 5 bases from V and 6 from J, leaving 9 bases between them. The CDR3 region has the DNA TGTGCCAGCAGCATCAGGGGTGATACGCAGTATTTT. The encoded protein is CASSIRGDTQYF.

This clone was recorded a few times. The rearrangement uses TRBV9 and TRBJ1-3, with D hard to call. V was cut by 3 bases and J by 2 bases, with 3 bases left in between. Germline values: CDR1 SGDLS, CDR2 YYNGEE. There are 12 residues in the CDR3. The CDR3 DNA is TGTGCCAGCAGCGCCCCTGGAAACACCATATATTTT. This translates into CASSAPGNTIYF.

CDR3 DNA: TGTGCCAGCAGTGAAGACGGGGGCGCCAAAAACATTCAGTACTTC. Protein product: CASSEDGGAKNIQYF. The gene calls are TRBV2 and TRBJ2-4; D is possibly TRBD1 or TRBD2 (6 bases each). Per the germline V gene, CDR1 is SNHLY and CDR2 is FYNNEI. The CDR3 runs 15 residues. V was cut by 1 base and J by 1 base, with 8 bases left in between.

The rearrangement links TRBV27 to TRBJ1-6, with a possible D match to TRBD1 (5 bases). Trimming removed 7 bases at V and 6 bases at J, with 16 bases between. The CDR3 loop spans 15 amino acids. CDR1 and CDR2 (germline): MNHEY, SMNVEV (reference sequence). This CDR3 reads CASTWDVRGNSPLHF. Written as DNA, the CDR3 is TGTGCCAGCACCTGGGACGTTCGGGGTAATTCACCCCTCCACTTT.

In this sample, this clone turned up a few times. This chain uses TRBV27 with TRBJ2-1; the match to TRBD2 covers 10 bases. The J segment lost 7 bases and the V segment lost 6 bases, leaving 3 bases of the junction unmatched. CDR1 and CDR2 from the germline V gene are MNHEY and SMNVEV (reference sequence). This CDR3 is 13 amino acids long. For the CDR3, the DNA is TGTGCCAGCAGGGATAGCGGGGGGAATGAGCAGTTCTTC. It codes for CASRDSGGNEQFF.

This clone was observed a handful of times. This sequence joins TRBV5-8 and TRBJ1-5, with D uncertain. V lost 4 bases to trimming and J lost 6 bases, with 11 bases between them. The germline gives CDR1 SGHTS, CDR2 YDEGEE. The CDR3 consists of 13 residues. The CDR3 region has the DNA TGTGCCAGCAGCATCTACACCTTTCAGCCCCAGCATTTT. Its translation: CASSIYTFQPQHF.

The chain links TRBV2 to TRBJ2-7; D not resolved. V dropped 6 bases and J dropped 5 bases, with 8 bases sitting between them. This CDR3 has 11 residues. CDR1 and CDR2 from the germline V gene are SNHLY and FYNNEI. CDR3 nucleotide sequence: TGTGCCAGCAGACCAATTAACGAGCAGTACTTC. Its translation is CASRPINEQYF.

The J gene is TRBJ2-7, the V gene TRBV15; perhaps TRBD1 as D (6 bases). The V end was cut by 4 bases, the J end by 4 bases, with 11 bases between. The germline V gene has CDR1 LNHNV and CDR2 YYDKDF (reference sequence). The CDR3 contains 13 residues. CDR3 protein: CATSKADRYEQYF. CDR3 DNA sequence: TGTGCCACCAGCAAAGCCGACAGGTACGAGCAGTACTTC.

The chain employs TRBV19 and TRBJ2-1; 8 nucleotides agree with TRBD2. Germline V gene sequence: CDR1 LNHDA, CDR2 SQIVND (reference sequence). Unmatched junction bases numbered 9, after V lost 1 base and J lost 10 bases. The CDR3 extends over 15 amino acids. The CDR3 bases are TGTGCCAGTAGTATAGGACTAGCGATGGTCTTGGAGCAGTTCTTC. As protein: CASSIGLAMVLEQFF.

The chain has TRBV28 and TRBJ2-4; weak D call: TRBD2 (5 bases). Trimming cost V 5 bases and J 4 bases, with 9 bases left between them. This CDR3 comprises 13 residues. Germline lookup yields CDR1 MDHEN and CDR2 SYDVKM. The CDR3 nucleotides read TGTGCCAGCAGTCCACCGGGGAAAAACATTCAGTACTTC. Translating it yields CASSPPGKNIQYF.

The chain recombines TRBV2 with TRBJ1-5, with D hard to call. V dropped 5 bases and J dropped 1 base, with 6 bases sitting between them. Looked up from germline, CDR1 is SNHLY and CDR2 is FYNNEI. This CDR3 has 13 amino acids. The CDR3 DNA follows: TGTGCCAGCAGTTTAGGGAGCAATCAGCCCCAGCATTTT. Translation: CASSLGSNQPQHF.

The chain joins TRBV15 to TRBJ2-7; TRBD1 is a possible D gene (6 bases). V lost 1 base and J 7 bases, leaving 14 bases between the germline ends. Germline CDR1 reads LNHNV; CDR2 reads YYDKDF (reference sequence). The CDR3 sequence is 14 residues long. The CDR3 protein is CATSRATGPGEQYF. The CDR3 DNA follows: TGTGCCACCAGCAGAGCCACAGGGCCGGGGGAGCAGTACTTC. Filled out from reference TRBV15 and TRBJ2-7, the complete variable domain reads DAMVIQNPRYQVTQFGKPVTLSCSQTLNHNVMYWYQQKSSQAPKLLFHYYDKDFNNEADTPDNFQSRRPNTSFCFLDIRSPGLGDTAMYLCATSRATGPGEQYFGPGTRLTVT.

V usage is TRBV30 and J usage is TRBJ1-6; 9 bases agree with TRBD1. CDR1 and CDR2 (germline): GTSNPN, SVGIG (reference sequence). Trimming at V came to 4 bases and at J to 8 bases, leaving 9 bases not matched to a gene. There are 15 residues in the CDR3. Here the CDR3 DNA reads TGTGCCTGGAATCGACAGGGGGGGGGTTATTCACCCCTCCACTTT. This translates into CAWNRQGGGYSPLHF.

The V and J genes are TRBV11-3 and TRBJ2-2, with D unclear. Trimming left V 3 bases short and J 6 bases short, with 5 bases between. Germline V lookup: CDR1 SGHNT, CDR2 YENEEA. The CDR3 runs 12 residues. CDR3 amino acids: CASSFAPGELFF. CDR3 nucleotides: TGTGCCAGCAGCTTTGCCCCCGGGGAGCTGTTTTTT.

This clone was observed a few times. The rearrangement uses TRBV7-3 and TRBJ1-1, with TRBD1 identical over 8 bases. The CDR3 contains 15 residues. CDR1 and CDR2 from the germline V gene are SGHTA and FQGTGA. With 5 bases clipped from V and 1 base from J, the junction kept 6 bases outside the gene matches. The CDR3: CASSLRQGKNTEAFF. The CDR3 DNA reads as TGTGCCAGCAGCCTTAGACAGGGGAAGAACACTGAAGCTTTCTTT.

The chain is built from TRBV29-1 and TRBJ2-3; 9 nucleotides align to TRBD1. The CDR3 length is 15 residues. Germline V gene sequence: CDR1 SQVTM, CDR2 ANQGSEA. Trimming at V came to 5 bases and at J to 0 bases, leaving 6 bases not matched to a gene. For the CDR3, the DNA is TGCAGCGTTCGGGACAGGGACTCTAGCACAGATACGCAGTATTTT. Translated: CSVRDRDSSTDTQYF.

With regard to this clone: The same CDR3 can be traced to other DNA sequences in this sample. Here the CDR3 reads CASSPRTGMNTEAFF. The DNA for the CDR3 is TGTGCCAGCTCACCTCGGACGGGCATGAACACTGAAGCTTTCTTT. The chain uses TRBV18 and TRBJ1-1; D remains ambiguous. The V end was cut by 3 bases, the J end by 0 bases, with 11 bases between. Looked up from germline, CDR1 is KGHSH and CDR2 is LQKENI. The CDR3 extends over 15 amino acids. Combining the CDR3 with reference TRBV18 and TRBJ1-1 gives the whole variable domain NAGVMQNPRHLVRRRGQEARLRCSPMKGHSHVYWYRQLPEEGLKFMVYLQKENIIDESGMPKERFSAEFPKEGPSILRIQQVVRGDSAAYFCASSPRTGMNTEAFFGQGTRLTVV.